The 18 T cell receptor beta chains given below trace back to one sample, sequenced in a study of blood T cell repertoires in COVID-19. Method: immunoSEQ multiplex PCR; TCRdb's copy keeps in-frame clones and lacks some. The data hold around 220,000 clones, with 85% to 90% observed a single time. The sequenced sample consisted of PBMCs or T cells enriched from blood (not recorded which). These receptors all stem from a woman aged 45-59 years with acute COVID-19.

CDR3 bases: TGTGCCAGTAGTATCGGGACAGGGAGAGTATACGAGCAGTACTTC. Protein: CASSIGTGRVYEQYF. V is TRBV19 and J is TRBJ2-7, with 9 bases fitting TRBD1. With 3 bases clipped from V and 4 bases from J, the junction kept 7 bases outside the gene matches. This CDR3 spans 15 amino acids. Germline assignment: CDR1 LNHDA and CDR2 SQIVND (reference sequence). Full variable domain (outside the CDR3, taken from reference TRBV19 and TRBJ2-7): DGGITQSPKYLFRKEGQNVTLSCEQNLNHDAMYWYRQDPGQGLRLIYYSQIVNDFQKGDIAEGYSVSREKKESFPLTVTSAQKNPTAFYLCASSIGTGRVYEQYFGPGTRLTVT.

This chain connects TRBV19 to TRBJ1-5; 9 bases map to TRBD1. CDR1 is LNHDA, CDR2 SQIVND, per germline (reference sequence). J was trimmed by 7 bases and V by 7 bases; bases with no gene match: 5. The CDR3 totals 13 residues. DNA for the CDR3: TGTGCCAGTACGACAGGGGGAGACCAGCCCCAGCATTTT. This codes for CASTTGGDQPQHF.

V gene TRBV28 combines with J gene TRBJ1-2, with TRBD1 as a possible D gene (6 bases). With 3 bases removed from V and 3 bases from J, the gap between germline ends came to 14 bases. The CDR3 is 15 residues long. The germline CDR1 and CDR2 sequences are MDHEN and SYDVKM. This CDR3 reads CASSFLDRDYYGYTF. The CDR3 nucleotides read TGTGCCAGCAGTTTTTTGGACAGAGATTACTATGGCTACACCTTC.

V and J are TRBV7-2 and TRBJ2-5, with 7 bases matching TRBD1. V was clipped by 2 bases and J by 5 bases; unmatched bases: 5. This CDR3 is built from 14 residues. Germline lookup yields CDR1 SGHTA and CDR2 FQGNSA. The CDR3 DNA sequence: TGTGCCAGCAGCTTAACAGGGGTCCGGGAGACCCAGTACTTC. Translating it yields CASSLTGVRETQYF.

The chain uses TRBV19 and TRBJ2-2; possibly TRBD1 for D (5 bases). V lost 4 bases and J 7 bases, leaving 19 bases between the germline ends. This CDR3 is built from 16 residues. Germline values: CDR1 LNHDA, CDR2 SQIVND (reference sequence). CDR3 region: CASSTMGTGQDGELFF. The CDR3 DNA reads as TGTGCCAGTAGTACCATGGGAACAGGTCAGGACGGGGAGCTGTTTTTT.

The CDR3 loop reads CASSLLTVLRANVLTF. In DNA form, the CDR3 reads TGTGCCAGCAGCCTTTTGACAGTTTTACGGGCCAACGTCCTGACTTTC. The gene calls are TRBV5-5 and TRBJ2-6; TRBD1 might be the D (5 bases). The CDR3 sequence is 16 residues long. V lost 4 bases and J 5 bases, leaving 16 bases between the germline ends. Germline CDR1 is SGHKS and CDR2 is YYEKEE (reference sequence).

The chain uses TRBV9 and TRBJ1-1; D gene unclear. Germline values: CDR1 SGDLS, CDR2 YYNGEE. The CDR3 spans 11 residues. V lost 5 bases, J lost 4 bases, and 6 bases lay in between. CDR3 protein: CASSRGTEAFF. CDR3 sequence (DNA): TGTGCCAGCAGTAGAGGCACTGAAGCTTTCTTT.

This rearrangement joins TRBV5-4 to TRBJ2-1; 11 positions agree with TRBD2. Germline CDR1 and CDR2: SGHNT and YYREEE (reference sequence). V gave up 3 bases and J gave up 7 bases; unmatched junction bases: 9. This CDR3 spans 16 amino acids. The CDR3 DNA reads as TGTGCCAGCAGCTCGGTTAGCGGGAGGGCCTCAAATGAGCAGTTCTTC. Residues: CASSSVSGRASNEQFF.

The chain recombines TRBV6-5 with TRBJ2-7, with TRBD2 matching 11 bases. Germline V gene sequence: CDR1 MNHEY, CDR2 SVGAGI. The CDR3 consists of 16 residues. J lost 3 bases, V lost 0 bases, and 4 bases had no gene match. CDR3 DNA: TGTGCCAGCAGTTACTCGGGACTAGCGGAAATCTACGAGCAGTACTTC. The encoded protein is CASSYSGLAEIYEQYF.

V usage is TRBV7-6 and J usage is TRBJ1-4; TRBD1 matches 8 bases. Unmatched junction bases numbered 5, after V lost 4 bases and J lost 4 bases. CDR1 SGHVS and CDR2 FNYEAQ come from the germline V gene. This CDR3 spans 15 amino acids. CDR3 region: CASSSGQGYNEKLFF. The CDR3 bases are TGTGCCAGCAGCTCCGGACAGGGTTATAATGAAAAACTGTTTTTT. The whole variable domain, remainder taken from reference TRBV7-6 and TRBJ1-4, is GAGVSQSPRYKVTKRGQDVALRCDPISGHVSLYWYRQALGQGPEFLTYFNYEAQQDKSGLPNDRFSAERPEGSISTLTIQRTEQRDSAMYRCASSSGQGYNEKLFFGSGTQLSVL.

The V and J genes are TRBV5-1 and TRBJ2-7; weak D call: TRBD1 (5 bases). Germline CDR1 SGHRS, CDR2 YFSETQ. Trimming pared 2 bases from V and 3 bases from J, leaving 12 bases between. The CDR3 length is 14 residues. CDR3 DNA: TGCGCCAGCAGCTTTGCTCAGGGCTACTACGAGCAGTACTTC. Its translation: CASSFAQGYYEQYF.

The V call is TRBV28, the J call TRBJ2-5, with D possibly matching TRBD1 (6 bases). The CDR3 consists of 12 residues. Trimming took 7 bases from V and 4 from J, leaving 10 bases between them. The germline CDR1 and CDR2 sequences are MDHEN and SYDVKM. The CDR3 nucleotides are TGTGCCAGCACAGGGGCTCCAGAGACCCAGTACTTC. Translated, it gives CASTGAPETQYF.

CDR3 loop: CASSHRIAGGPNNEQFF. DNA for the CDR3: TGCGCCAGCAGCCACCGAATAGCGGGAGGGCCTAACAATGAGCAGTTCTTC. The V gene is TRBV4-3, the J gene TRBJ2-1, with 11 bases lining up with TRBD2. Looked up from germline, CDR1 is LGHNA and CDR2 is YSLEER. The CDR3 contains 17 residues. With 3 bases clipped from V and 5 bases from J, the junction kept 9 bases outside the gene matches.

The CDR3 DNA follows: TGTGCCATCAGTGATACTCACGGGCTAGAGGGCGAAGAGACCCAGTACTTC. Encoded protein: CAISDTHGLEGEETQYF. The chain recombines TRBV10-3 with TRBJ2-5; a weak D match, TRBD2 (5 bases). Per germline, CDR1 ENHRY and CDR2 SYGVKD. V shed 3 bases and J shed 3 bases, with 20 bases lying between them. The CDR3 has 17 amino acids.

The chain recombines TRBV9 with TRBJ2-2; possible D gene TRBD2, 6 bases. The CDR3 loop spans 15 amino acids. Germline lookup yields CDR1 SGDLS and CDR2 YYNGEE. V gave up 4 bases and J gave up 6 bases, with 16 bases separating them. As DNA, the CDR3 is TGTGCCAGCAGCCCGTTGGGGAGGAGGTCCGGGGAGCTGTTTTTT. Translating gives CASSPLGRRSGELFF.

This sequence joins TRBV28 and TRBJ2-3, with D unresolved. Germline V gene sequence: CDR1 MDHEN, CDR2 SYDVKM. V dropped 3 bases and J dropped 6 bases, with 16 bases sitting between them. This CDR3 region has 15 residues. The CDR3 loop reads CASSFTPPTGDTQYF. The DNA for the CDR3 is TGTGCCAGCAGTTTCACGCCCCCAACCGGGGATACGCAGTATTTT.

The V and J genes are TRBV9 and TRBJ2-7; 9 bases align to TRBD1. Trimming cost V 0 bases and J 7 bases; bases outside gene matches: 11. CDR1 SGDLS and CDR2 YYNGEE come from the germline V gene. The CDR3 totals 16 residues. In DNA, the CDR3 is TGTGCCAGCAGCGTAGCTCCAGGGACAGGGCCTCGAGAGCAGTACTTC. This gives the protein CASSVAPGTGPREQYF. Looking up the rest from reference TRBV9 and TRBJ2-7 gives the full variable domain: DSGVTQTPKHLITATGQRVTLRCSPRSGDLSVYWYQQSLDQGLQFLIQYYNGEERAKGNILERFSAQQFPDLHSELNLSSLELGDSALYFCASSVAPGTGPREQYFGPGTRLTVT.

V is TRBV11-2 and J is TRBJ2-3, with D tentatively TRBD2 (6 bases). Germline CDR1 SGHAT, CDR2 FQNNGV. The V gene lost 5 bases and the J gene lost 0 bases, with 15 bases spanning the gap. CDR3 size: 16 residues. The CDR3 protein is CASSPRGPGSTDTQYF. The CDR3 coding sequence is TGTGCCAGCAGCCCGCGGGGACCAGGCAGCACAGATACGCAGTATTTT.